Below are 24 T cell receptor beta chains sequenced from a single sample in a study of identifying expanded T cells in peripheral blood. TCRdb's copy holds only in-frame clones and misses some; the assay was immunoSEQ multiplex PCR. The sample lists 85,000 to 100,000 clones, 88% occurring once. Sequencing was done on a sample of blood. The source of these receptors is a person aged 18 to 75 in good health.

This chain uses TRBV18 with TRBJ1-1; D is unclear. Germline values: CDR1 KGHSH, CDR2 LQKENI. This CDR3 has 16 residues. V lost 3 bases to trimming and J lost 0 bases, with 14 bases between them. DNA of the CDR3: TGTGCCAGCTCACCTGAAGGACGGTTCATGAACACTGAAGCTTTCTTT. Its protein product is CASSPEGRFMNTEAFF.

The rearrangement uses TRBV10-3 and TRBJ1-4; a possible D gene is TRBD1 (5 bases). Per germline, CDR1 ENHRY and CDR2 SYGVKD. V was pared by 3 bases and J by 0 bases, with 11 bases between. The CDR3 spans 16 residues. The CDR3 here is CAISDSGFATNEKLFF. The CDR3, as DNA: TGTGCCATCAGTGACTCAGGGTTCGCAACTAATGAAAAACTGTTTTTT.

The chain has TRBV6-5 and TRBJ1-1; the D gene is possibly TRBD1 (5 bases). Trimming removed 2 bases from V and 4 bases from J, with 14 bases in between. The CDR3 spans 15 residues. CDR1 is MNHEY and CDR2 is SVGAGI in the germline V gene. For the CDR3, the DNA is TGTGCCAGCAGTTACACAATGACAGTCCTCACTGAAGCTTTCTTT. Its protein is CASSYTMTVLTEAFF.

V is TRBV7-3 and J is TRBJ2-2; D possibly matches TRBD1 or TRBD2 (5 bases each). The CDR3 runs 13 residues. CDR1 and CDR2 (germline): SGHTA, FQGTGA. Trimming left V 1 base short and J 6 bases short, with 6 bases between. The CDR3 protein is CASSLMGAGELFF. The CDR3 DNA follows: TGTGCCAGCAGCTTAATGGGGGCCGGGGAGCTGTTTTTT.

This chain connects TRBV4-2 to TRBJ2-3; either TRBD1 or TRBD2 may supply D (5 bases each). The CDR3 totals 15 residues. CDR1 is LGHNA and CDR2 is YNFKEQ in the germline V gene. Trimming pared 1 base from V and 2 bases from J, leaving 10 bases between. CDR3 sequence (DNA): TGTGCCAGCAGCCAAGGTGAAGGGACCACAGATACGCAGTATTTT. It codes for CASSQGEGTTDTQYF.

The chain has TRBV7-8 and TRBJ2-7; TRBD2 agrees at 10 bases. The V and J ends lost 9 bases and 0 bases, in that order; junction bases with no gene match: 2. The CDR3 contains 13 residues. Germline-derived CDR1 and CDR2 are SGHVS and FQNEAQ. CDR3 residues: CASSGGSSYEQYF. The CDR3 DNA follows: TGTGCCAGTAGCGGGGGGAGCTCCTACGAGCAGTACTTC.

CDR3 sequence reads: CASKANTEAFF. DNA of the CDR3: TGTGCCAGCAAAGCGAACACTGAAGCTTTCTTT. The chain carries TRBV2 and TRBJ1-1; D remains unclear. Germline CDR1 is SNHLY and CDR2 is FYNNEI. This CDR3 contains 11 residues. Trimming shortened V by 7 bases and J by 1 base, and 4 bases separated the two germline ends. The variable domain in full, with the rest retrieved from reference TRBV2 and TRBJ1-1, is EPEVTQTPSHQVTQMGQEVILRCVPISNHLYFYWYRQILGQKVEFLVSFYNNEISEKSEIFDDQFSVERPDGSNFTLKIRSTKLEDSAMYFCASKANTEAFFGQGTRLTVV.

The chain uses TRBV28 and TRBJ2-5; D unclear. V shed 7 bases and J shed 0 bases, with 3 bases lying between them. Looked up from germline, CDR1 is MDHEN and CDR2 is SYDVKM. This CDR3 comprises 11 residues. The CDR3 bases are TGTGCCAGCACTAACCAAGAGACCCAGTACTTC. Translating gives CASTNQETQYF.

This clone was detected once. The J gene is TRBJ2-3, the V gene TRBV7-2; D gene uncertain. In germline, CDR1 is SGHTA, CDR2 FQGNSA. This CDR3 is built from 12 residues. Trimming cost V 7 bases and J 4 bases, with 9 bases left between them. The CDR3 nucleotides read TGTGCCAGCACCCCAAATCCAGATACGCAGTATTTT. The encoded protein is CASTPNPDTQYF.

The chain links TRBV6-6 to TRBJ2-5; D gene unclear. The CDR3 has 14 amino acids. The germline V gene has CDR1 MNHNY and CDR2 SVGAGI (reference sequence). With 5 bases removed from V and 0 bases from J, the gap between germline ends came to 10 bases. The CDR3 reads CASSRRGYQETQYF. As DNA, the CDR3 is TGTGCCAGCAGTCGTCGTGGGTACCAAGAGACCCAGTACTTC.

The J gene is TRBJ2-1, the V gene TRBV5-8; 8 bases match TRBD1. The CDR3 contains 15 residues. With V trimmed by 0 bases and J by 6 bases, 5 bases remained unmatched. Germline V gives CDR1 SGHTS, CDR2 YDEGEE. The chain's CDR3 is CASSLGTGMANEQFF. CDR3 DNA sequence: TGTGCCAGCAGCTTGGGGACAGGGATGGCCAATGAGCAGTTCTTC.

J is TRBJ1-2 and V is TRBV4-3; D gene uncertain. CDR1 LGHNA and CDR2 YSLEER come from the germline V gene. This CDR3 has 14 residues. Trimming removed 4 bases at V and 2 bases at J, with 11 bases between. CDR3 in amino acids: CASSLENPNYGYTF. CDR3 DNA sequence: TGCGCCAGCAGCCTCGAAAACCCGAACTATGGCTACACCTTC.

In nucleotides, the CDR3 is TGTGCCAGCAGTTCGGAACAGCCCTATCAGCCCCAGCATTTT. Translating gives CASSSEQPYQPQHF. The chain uses TRBV27 and TRBJ1-5; D not resolved. CDR3 size: 14 residues. The V and J ends lost 4 bases and 5 bases respectively, with 12 bases between them. The germline V gene has CDR1 MNHEY and CDR2 SMNVEV (reference sequence).

The chain joins TRBV30 to TRBJ1-6; no definite D call. CDR3 size: 15 residues. V lost 2 bases, J lost 0 bases, and 8 bases lay in between. CDR1 and CDR2 (germline): GTSNPN, SVGIG (reference sequence). The chain's CDR3 is CAWSRGSSYNSPLHF. The CDR3 DNA is TGTGCCTGGAGTCGAGGGAGCTCCTATAATTCACCCCTCCACTTT.

The chain has TRBV6-1 and TRBJ2-3, with D unresolved. The CDR3 has 14 amino acids. Deletions cut 4 bases from V and 2 bases from J, with 10 bases between. The germline gives CDR1 MNHNS, CDR2 SASEGT. This CDR3 is CASSAATTTDTQYF. Written as DNA, the CDR3 is TGTGCCAGCAGTGCGGCGACAACCACAGATACGCAGTATTTT.

This chain uses TRBV11-2 with TRBJ2-5, with 14 positions matching TRBD2. From germline, CDR1 is SGHAT and CDR2 FQNNGV. The CDR3 covers 16 residues. Trimming removed 3 bases from V and 3 bases from J; junction bases left unmatched: 3. Here the CDR3 DNA reads TGTGCCAGCAGCTTCTCGACTAGCGGGGGGGAAGAGACCCAGTACTTC. Translation gives CASSFSTSGGEETQYF.

Judged by abundance, this clone is medium-sized. The V and J genes are TRBV7-8 and TRBJ1-2; no firm D call. The CDR3 is 14 residues long. Trimming shortened V by 1 base and J by 5 bases, and 11 bases separated the two germline ends. Per the germline V gene, CDR1 is SGHVS and CDR2 is FQNEAQ. The CDR3 spells CASSLGDRSYGYTF. CDR3 DNA sequence: TGTGCCAGCAGCTTAGGGGATAGGTCATATGGCTACACCTTC.

This rearrangement joins TRBV4-2 to TRBJ1-2, with D hard to call. Germline V CDR1 and CDR2: LGHNA, YNFKEQ. The ends were cut back, 5 bases at V and 6 bases at J, with 7 bases in the middle. This CDR3 is built from 11 residues. The DNA of the CDR3 is TGTGCCAGCAGCTTGGGTGATGGCTACACCTTC. Protein: CASSLGDGYTF.

J is TRBJ2-7 and V is TRBV5-6, with 8 positions matching TRBD2. This CDR3 is 13 amino acids long. V was pared by 0 bases and J by 11 bases, with 7 bases of the junction left unmatched. Looked up from germline, CDR1 is SGHDT and CDR2 is YYEEEE. The CDR3 sequence is CASSLDRGGLEYF. The DNA for the CDR3 is TGTGCCAGCAGCTTGGATCGGGGGGGATTGGAGTACTTC.

The chain is built from TRBV18 and TRBJ2-3, with D unclear. V gave up 2 bases and J gave up 6 bases, with 6 bases separating them. This CDR3 is built from 12 residues. Germline V CDR1 and CDR2: KGHSH, LQKENI. Written as DNA, the CDR3 is TGTGCCAGCTCACCAGGCGGTGATACGCAGTATTTT. This codes for CASSPGGDTQYF.

CDR3 residues: CAWRTSGGHSPLHF. The DNA of the CDR3 is TGTGCCTGGAGGACCTCAGGGGGCCATTCACCCCTCCACTTT. This chain uses TRBV30 with TRBJ1-6; TRBD1 aligns across 8 bases. J gave up 8 bases and V 3 bases, and 6 bases lay outside the gene matches. The CDR3 totals 14 residues. The germline CDR1 and CDR2 sequences are GTSNPN and SVGIG (reference sequence).

This clone came up once. The CDR3 coding sequence is TGTGCCAGCAGCGCCGAAGGGACAACGGGAGCCGGGGAGCTGTTTTTT. The encoded protein is CASSAEGTTGAGELFF. The rearrangement links TRBV7-9 to TRBJ2-2, with D perhaps matching TRBD1 or TRBD2 (6 bases each). The germline V and J ends were trimmed by 5 bases and 6 bases, with 19 bases remaining between them. The CDR3 is 16 amino acids. The germline V gene has CDR1 SEHNR and CDR2 FQNEAQ (reference sequence).

The rearrangement uses TRBV5-1 and TRBJ1-4; TRBD1 matches at 12 bases. The CDR3 consists of 15 residues. V shed 7 bases, J shed 8 bases, and the junction held 9 bases outside the gene matches. The V gene's germline CDR1 is SGHRS and CDR2 YFSETQ. DNA for the CDR3: TGCGCCAGCGCCGGGACAGGGGGCGGATTGGAAAAACTGTTTTTT. This sequence encodes CASAGTGGGLEKLFF.

The genes are TRBV7-9 and TRBJ2-7, with D uncertain. CDR1 SEHNR and CDR2 FQNEAQ come from the germline V gene (reference sequence). The ends were cut back, 5 bases at V and 1 base at J, with 9 bases in the middle. CDR3 length: 13 residues. CDR3 amino acids: CASSGIPSYEQYF. The CDR3 DNA sequence: TGTGCCAGCAGCGGGATCCCTTCCTACGAGCAGTACTTC.